This TCR beta chain appears in the sequencing data of a study of blood T cell repertoires in COVID-19. Across the study: Samples taken during acute and convalescent COVID-19 were collected in the United States, Italy and Spain. From T cells, B-cell-depleted T cells, or PBMCs came the material, which was cDNA or gDNA.

Trimming at V came to 0 bases and at J to 0 bases, leaving 11 bases not matched to a gene. The length of the CDR3 is 20 residues. CDR1 SNHLY and CDR2 FYNNEI come from the germline V gene. Original analysis: The authors estimated nucleated cell counts from reference gene primer amplification. Clones were read by immunoSEQ multiplex PCR, and TCRdb kept only the in-frame ones, dropping some. V and J calls and clone size are given by that table; D and trimming were obtained from the DNA. The sample lists around 250,000 clones, about four fifths occurring once. Sequences were obtained from peripheral blood. The chain couples TRBV2 to TRBJ2-1; 10 bases agree with TRBD2. The TCR originated in a man between 50 and 59 years old with active or convalescent COVID-19. CDR3 sequence (DNA): TGTGCCAGCAGTGAAGCGGGCCCTAGCGGGGGCCCTAGCTCCTACAATGAGCAGTTCTTC. Translation: CASSEAGPSGGPSSYNEQFF.